A single sample gave rise to the 7 T cell receptor beta chains below, sequenced in a study of T-cell reconstitution after alpha-beta-depleted transplantation in children. Library preparation (for TCRbeta) was performed with unique molecular identifiers. TCRdb redid the calling of the PCR reads with MiXCR, one entry per CDR3 protein. The sample has approximately 93,000 distinct CDR3 sequences; roughly 8% are singletons. The sample here was PBMCs from the stem cell graft donor, taken from the stem cell graft. These receptors were collected from a human donor who donated a stem cell graft to a child with congenital amegakaryocytic thrombocytopenia.

This clonotype has a count of ten or more. The chain employs TRBV20-1 and TRBJ2-7; D might be TRBD1 (6 bases). Germline-derived CDR1 and CDR2 are DFQATT and SNEGSKA (reference sequence). The CDR3 totals 13 residues. Trimming removed 6 bases at V and 4 bases at J, with 16 bases between. The CDR3 DNA sequence: TGCAGTGCCAGAACCGGGACATCATACGAGCAGTACTTC. Protein product: CSARTGTSYEQYF.

In this sample, this clonotype turned up many times. This rearrangement joins TRBV12-3 or TRBV12-4 to TRBJ2-7; D not resolved. With 3 bases removed from V and 1 base from J, the gap between germline ends came to 10 bases. The CDR3 consists of 14 residues. The chain's CDR3 is CASSFRAPSYEQYF. The CDR3 coding sequence is TGTGCCAGCAGTTTTAGAGCTCCTTCCTACGAGCAGTACTTC.

This clonotype occurred many times. The V call is TRBV28, the J call TRBJ2-3; 7 bases fit TRBD1. Looked up from germline, CDR1 is MDHEN and CDR2 is SYDVKM. V shed 5 bases, J shed 0 bases, and the junction held 5 bases outside the gene matches. This CDR3 has 15 residues. CDR3 sequence (DNA): TGTGCCAGCAGTGACAGGGACGGGAGCACAGATACGCAGTATTTT. Amino acid sequence: CASSDRDGSTDTQYF.

This clonotype occurred many times. The chain links TRBV28 to TRBJ2-6; the D gene is possibly TRBD1 (5 bases). This CDR3 spans 16 amino acids. The germline CDR1 and CDR2 sequences are MDHEN and SYDVKM. Trimming cost V 3 bases and J 2 bases, with 11 bases left between them. CDR3 protein: CASSLHGAPGANVLTF. Here the CDR3 DNA reads TGTGCCAGCAGTTTGCATGGGGCGCCTGGGGCCAACGTCCTGACTTTC.

This clonotype was counted at least ten times. The chain couples TRBV7-2 to TRBJ2-3; D is undetermined. Germline V CDR1 and CDR2: SGHTA, FQGNSA. V lost 4 bases and J lost 4, with 15 bases in between. The CDR3 length is 15 residues. As DNA, the CDR3 is TGTGCCAGCAGCTCCCCAGGAGCCAGAGCAGATACGCAGTATTTT. It is translated as CASSSPGARADTQYF.

This clonotype was observed at least ten times. The rearrangement joins TRBV20-1 to TRBJ2-3; TRBD2 agrees at 13 bases. CDR3 length: 15 amino acids. The V gene's germline CDR1 is DFQATT and CDR2 SNEGSKA (reference sequence). The J segment lost 9 bases and the V segment lost 5 bases, leaving 11 bases of the junction unmatched. The CDR3 loop is CSAPRTSGSSGTQYF. CDR3 in DNA: TGCAGTGCTCCCCGGACTAGCGGGAGTAGTGGGACGCAGTATTTT.

The chain links TRBV12-3 or TRBV12-4 to TRBJ1-5; possibly TRBD1 for D (6 bases). V lost 3 bases and J lost 2, with 8 bases in between. This CDR3 spans 14 amino acids. CDR3 sequence (DNA): TGTGCCAGCAGTTTGGGACACCGCAATCAGCCCCAGCATTTT. This codes for CASSLGHRNQPQHF.